A selection of T cell receptor beta chains follows, all from one sample in a study of blood T cell repertoires in COVID-19. Produced via immunoSEQ multiplex PCR; TCRdb's table is partial and in-frame only. This repertoire shows about 62,000 clones, approximately 82% found once; its top ten account for about 5.9%. The specimen sequenced was peripheral blood. The receptors were gathered from a human donor in a cohort sampled during active COVID-19. The CDR3 runs from the conserved cysteine through the conserved F or W. The order of the fields is clone size, CDR3 length, J gene, V gene, D gene, CDR3 protein, CDR3 DNA. D genes are given only for firm matches. The size entry is marked missing in some rows and otherwise reads once, few, many or a size class.

abundance: -; len: 16; j_gene: TRBJ1-1; v_gene: TRBV6-5; d_gene: -; CDR3aa: CASSYSRGFVNTEAFF; CDR3nt: TGTGCCAGCAGTTACTCGAGAGGCTTCGTGAACACTGAAGCTTTCTTT
abundance: -; len: 13; j_gene: TRBJ2-1; v_gene: TRBV19; d_gene: TRBD2; CDR3aa: CASSIWTGGTKFF; CDR3nt: TGTGCCAGTAGTATTTGGACGGGGGGAACGAAGTTCTTC
abundance: -; len: 17; j_gene: TRBJ2-3; v_gene: TRBV4-1; d_gene: TRBD1; CDR3aa: CASSQRGGQGASDTQYF; CDR3nt: TGCGCCAGCAGCCAACGGGGGGGACAGGGGGCTTCAGATACGCAGTATTTT
abundance: once; len: 14; j_gene: TRBJ1-2; v_gene: TRBV2; d_gene: TRBD1; CDR3aa: CASSEAPRTGGYTF; CDR3nt: TGTGCCAGCAGTGAAGCCCCTAGGACAGGTGGCTACACCTTC
abundance: -; len: 13; j_gene: TRBJ1-1; v_gene: TRBV3-1/TRBV3-2; d_gene: -; CDR3aa: CASSHSGNTEAFF; CDR3nt: TGTGCCAGCAGCCACTCAGGGAACACTGAAGCTTTCTTT
abundance: -; len: 13; j_gene: TRBJ2-4; v_gene: TRBV3-1/TRBV3-2; d_gene: -; CDR3aa: CASSRSSGNIQYF; CDR3nt: TGTGCCAGCAGCCGTAGTTCAGGAAACATTCAGTACTTC
abundance: few; len: 18; j_gene: TRBJ2-6; v_gene: TRBV5-1; d_gene: -; CDR3aa: CASSLAIKSGVGANVLTF; CDR3nt: TGCGCCAGCAGCTTGGCCATAAAATCGGGGGTTGGGGCCAACGTCCTGACTTTC
abundance: -; len: 15; j_gene: TRBJ1-1; v_gene: TRBV7-9; d_gene: -; CDR3aa: CASSLDGGTNTEAFF; CDR3nt: TGTGCCAGCAGCTTAGACGGCGGGACGAACACTGAAGCTTTCTTT
abundance: once; len: 15; j_gene: TRBJ2-5; v_gene: TRBV24-1; d_gene: TRBD2; CDR3aa: CATSAKAGDRETQYF; CDR3nt: TGTGCCACCAGTGCGAAGGCGGGGGACCGAGAGACCCAGTACTTC
abundance: -; len: 17; j_gene: TRBJ2-1; v_gene: TRBV28; d_gene: TRBD2; CDR3aa: CASSLWPGAGGSGEQFF; CDR3nt: TGTGCCAGCAGTTTATGGCCCGGAGCGGGAGGGTCGGGTGAGCAGTTCTTC
abundance: -; len: 17; j_gene: TRBJ2-5; v_gene: TRBV7-8; d_gene: TRBD2; CDR3aa: CASSLRPQLADKETQYF; CDR3nt: TGTGCCAGCAGCTTAAGACCGCAACTAGCGGACAAAGAGACCCAGTACTTC
abundance: -; len: 13; j_gene: TRBJ2-2; v_gene: TRBV11-3; d_gene: -; CDR3aa: CASSLQFTGELFF; CDR3nt: TGTGCCAGCAGCTTGCAGTTCACCGGGGAGCTGTTTTTT
abundance: -; len: 17; j_gene: TRBJ2-3; v_gene: TRBV5-1; d_gene: TRBD2; CDR3aa: CASSLVGGLYYTDTQYF; CDR3nt: TGCGCCAGCAGCTTGGTCGGGGGACTATATTACACAGATACGCAGTATTTT
abundance: -; len: 14; j_gene: TRBJ2-5; v_gene: TRBV5-1; d_gene: TRBD2; CDR3aa: CASSPCGGGETQYF; CDR3nt: TGCGCCAGCAGCCCGTGCGGGGGGGGAGAGACCCAGTACTTC
abundance: -; len: 15; j_gene: TRBJ2-3; v_gene: TRBV7-9; d_gene: -; CDR3aa: CASSLSIPWTDTQYF; CDR3nt: TGTGCCAGCAGCTTATCTATTCCATGGACAGATACGCAGTATTTT
abundance: -; len: 15; j_gene: TRBJ2-7; v_gene: TRBV24-1; d_gene: -; CDR3aa: CATSDTGGDAYEQYF; CDR3nt: TGTGCCACCAGCGACACAGGGGGGGACGCCTACGAGCAGTACTTC
abundance: -; len: 18; j_gene: TRBJ2-1; v_gene: TRBV21-1; d_gene: -; CDR3aa: CASSSIAGTSGRALEQFF; CDR3nt: TGTGCCAGCAGCAGCATTGCCGGGACTAGCGGGAGGGCCCTAGAGCAGTTCTTC
abundance: -; len: 15; j_gene: TRBJ1-6; v_gene: TRBV7-6; d_gene: -; CDR3aa: CASSLAGGGNSPLHF; CDR3nt: TGTGCCAGCAGCTTAGCGGGGGGAGGTAATTCACCCCTCCACTTT
abundance: once; len: 13; j_gene: TRBJ1-2; v_gene: TRBV5-1; d_gene: -; CDR3aa: CASSPARVDGYTF; CDR3nt: TGCGCCAGCAGCCCGGCCAGGGTAGATGGCTACACCTTC
abundance: -; len: 15; j_gene: TRBJ2-2; v_gene: TRBV6-4; d_gene: -; CDR3aa: CASSEGPANTGELFF; CDR3nt: TGTGCCAGCAGTGAGGGGCCCGCGAACACCGGGGAGCTGTTTTTT
abundance: -; len: 15; j_gene: TRBJ2-3; v_gene: TRBV19; d_gene: TRBD2; CDR3aa: CASSIWTSGSQTQYF; CDR3nt: TGTGCCAGTAGTATTTGGACTAGCGGGAGTCAAACGCAGTATTTT
abundance: -; len: 15; j_gene: TRBJ2-1; v_gene: TRBV6-2/TRBV6-3; d_gene: TRBD2; CDR3aa: CASSSGLAGGNEQFF; CDR3nt: TGTGCCAGCAGTTCGGGACTAGCGGGAGGCAATGAGCAGTTCTTC
abundance: -; len: 16; j_gene: TRBJ2-7; v_gene: TRBV6-5; d_gene: -; CDR3aa: CASSFLGTKGVYEQYF; CDR3nt: TGTGCCAGCAGTTTCTTGGGGACAAAAGGTGTCTACGAGCAGTACTTC
abundance: -; len: 12; j_gene: TRBJ2-5; v_gene: TRBV7-9; d_gene: -; CDR3aa: CASSSQGETQYF; CDR3nt: TGTGCCAGCAGCTCCCAGGGGGAGACCCAGTACTTC
abundance: few; len: 15; j_gene: TRBJ2-3; v_gene: TRBV19; d_gene: -; CDR3aa: CASSIRSEATDTQYF; CDR3nt: TGTGCCAGTAGTATAAGGAGTGAGGCCACAGATACGCAGTATTTT
abundance: -; len: 16; j_gene: TRBJ1-3; v_gene: TRBV6-5; d_gene: -; CDR3aa: CASSYSVQGGGNTIYF; CDR3nt: TGTGCCAGCAGTTACTCGGTTCAGGGTGGGGGAAACACCATATATTTT
abundance: -; len: 10; j_gene: TRBJ2-1; v_gene: TRBV20-1; d_gene: -; CDR3aa: CSASVNEQFF; CDR3nt: TGCAGTGCGTCGGTCAATGAGCAGTTCTTC
abundance: -; len: 14; j_gene: TRBJ2-3; v_gene: TRBV5-8; d_gene: TRBD1; CDR3aa: CASSLGQGADTQYF; CDR3nt: TGTGCCAGCAGCTTGGGACAGGGGGCAGATACGCAGTATTTT
abundance: -; len: 16; j_gene: TRBJ2-1; v_gene: TRBV30; d_gene: TRBD2; CDR3aa: CAWSSWREGVHNEQFF; CDR3nt: TGTGCCTGGAGTAGTTGGCGGGAGGGGGTCCACAATGAGCAGTTCTTC
abundance: -; len: 13; j_gene: TRBJ2-7; v_gene: TRBV3-1/TRBV3-2; d_gene: -; CDR3aa: CASSPTGTYEQYF; CDR3nt: TGTGCCAGCAGCCCCACTGGTACCTACGAGCAGTACTTC
abundance: -; len: 15; j_gene: TRBJ2-3; v_gene: TRBV5-1; d_gene: TRBD2; CDR3aa: CASSDSGVGTDTQYF; CDR3nt: TGCGCCAGCAGCGATAGCGGGGTTGGCACAGATACGCAGTATTTT
abundance: -; len: 13; j_gene: TRBJ1-5; v_gene: TRBV28; d_gene: -; CDR3aa: CASSLSGNQPQHF; CDR3nt: TGTGCCAGCAGTTTATCAGGGAACCAGCCCCAGCATTTT
abundance: -; len: 13; j_gene: TRBJ1-2; v_gene: TRBV12-3/TRBV12-4; d_gene: TRBD1; CDR3aa: CASSPRQGTGYTF; CDR3nt: TGTGCCAGCAGTCCCCGACAGGGTACGGGCTACACCTTC
abundance: -; len: 15; j_gene: TRBJ1-6; v_gene: TRBV3-1/TRBV3-2; d_gene: -; CDR3aa: CASSQEYQGSSPLHF; CDR3nt: TGTGCCAGCAGCCAAGAGTACCAGGGGAGTTCACCCCTCCACTTT
abundance: few; len: 14; j_gene: TRBJ1-1; v_gene: TRBV10-3; d_gene: -; CDR3aa: CAIRNRLRNTEAFF; CDR3nt: TGTGCCATCAGAAACCGCCTGAGGAACACTGAAGCTTTCTTT
abundance: -; len: 15; j_gene: TRBJ2-7; v_gene: TRBV5-6; d_gene: -; CDR3aa: CASSLIGRDSYEQYF; CDR3nt: TGTGCCAGCAGCTTAATCGGACGGGACTCCTACGAGCAGTACTTC
abundance: -; len: 15; j_gene: TRBJ2-2; v_gene: TRBV2; d_gene: TRBD1; CDR3aa: CASSEQGGDTGELFF; CDR3nt: TGTGCCAGCTCGGAACAGGGGGGCGACACCGGGGAGCTGTTTTTT
abundance: -; len: 15; j_gene: TRBJ1-6; v_gene: TRBV28; d_gene: -; CDR3aa: CASSFVTLDNSPLHF; CDR3nt: TGTGCCAGCAGTTTTGTGACATTAGATAATTCACCCCTCCACTTT
abundance: -; len: 18; j_gene: TRBJ2-7; v_gene: TRBV21-1; d_gene: -; CDR3aa: CASSNRTTGGLSSYEQYF; CDR3nt: TGTGCCAGCAGCAACCGAACAACGGGGGGGCTTTCCTCCTACGAGCAGTACTTC
abundance: -; len: 14; j_gene: TRBJ1-1; v_gene: TRBV5-1; d_gene: -; CDR3aa: CASSLEVMNTEAFF; CDR3nt: TGCGCCAGCAGCCTAGAGGTTATGAACACTGAAGCTTTCTTT
abundance: -; len: 16; j_gene: TRBJ1-3; v_gene: TRBV3-1/TRBV3-2; d_gene: -; CDR3aa: CASSLRAGPPLDTIYF; CDR3nt: TGTGCCAGCAGCCTACGAGCAGGGCCTCCCCTGGACACCATATATTTT
abundance: -; len: 12; j_gene: TRBJ2-2; v_gene: TRBV24-1; d_gene: -; CDR3aa: CATSGNTGELFF; CDR3nt: TGTGCCACCAGCGGGAACACCGGGGAGCTGTTTTTT
abundance: -; len: 20; j_gene: TRBJ2-3; v_gene: TRBV29-1; d_gene: TRBD2; CDR3aa: CSVEDGRRSQREGLADTQYF; CDR3nt: TGCAGCGTTGAAGATGGTAGAAGGAGCCAGCGGGAGGGCCTAGCAGATACGCAGTATTTT
abundance: once; len: 15; j_gene: TRBJ2-5; v_gene: TRBV10-3; d_gene: -; CDR3aa: CAISGGMGREETQYF; CDR3nt: TGTGCCATCAGCGGGGGAATGGGCAGGGAAGAGACCCAGTACTTC
abundance: few; len: 16; j_gene: TRBJ2-2; v_gene: TRBV7-2; d_gene: -; CDR3aa: CASSLVPQGGTGELFF; CDR3nt: TGTGCCAGCAGCTTAGTACCCCAGGGGGGAACCGGGGAGCTGTTTTTT
abundance: -; len: 12; j_gene: TRBJ2-3; v_gene: TRBV13; d_gene: -; CDR3aa: CARTTSTDTQYF; CDR3nt: TGTGCCAGGACAACTAGCACAGATACGCAGTATTTT